This TCR beta chain was profiled in a study of OX40 agonist ivuxolimab in advanced cancers. About the study: Given to patients was ivuxolimab, an agonistic anti-OX40 (CD134) antibody. Every 2 weeks, ivuxolimab was infused into the patients intravenously at between 0.01 and 10 mg/kg.

As regards this clone: Its antigen is still unknown.

Study-level results: Relative to CD4+ cells, CD8+ T cells on average had more expanded clones. With doses of 0.1 to 3.0 mg/kg, CD4+ and CD8+ blood T cells had undergone clonal expansion by week 6.

The data were produced by immunoSEQ multiplex PCR, yet TCRdb's version contains in-frame clones alone and is incomplete. The profile shows some 80,000 clones, 80% to 95% of them singletons. Specimen: CD4+ or CD8+ T cells sorted from blood, collected in a trial of the OX40 agonist ivuxolimab. This TCR was recovered from an adult with an advanced solid tumor such as melanoma, head and neck, liver or kidney cancer.

The CDR3 DNA is TGCAGTGCTAGAGTGAGCACTGAAGCTTTCTTT. Residues: CSARVSTEAFF. The chain recombines TRBV20-1 with TRBJ1-1; D unclear. From germline, CDR1 is DFQATT and CDR2 SNEGSKA (reference sequence). The CDR3 is made up of 11 amino acids. V gave up 1 base and J gave up 4 bases, with 4 bases separating them.